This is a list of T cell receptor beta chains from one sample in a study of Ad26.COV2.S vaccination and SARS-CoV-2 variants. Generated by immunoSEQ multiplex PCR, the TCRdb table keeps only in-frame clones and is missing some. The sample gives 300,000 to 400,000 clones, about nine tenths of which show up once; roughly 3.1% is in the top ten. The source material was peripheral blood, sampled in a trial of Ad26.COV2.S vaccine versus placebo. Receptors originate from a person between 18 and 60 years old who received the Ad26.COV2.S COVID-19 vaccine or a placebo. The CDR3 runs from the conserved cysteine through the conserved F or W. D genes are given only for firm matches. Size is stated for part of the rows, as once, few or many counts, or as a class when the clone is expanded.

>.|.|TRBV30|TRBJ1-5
TGTGCCTGGAGTGTAGGACCGTTTCAGCCCCAGCATTTT
CAWSVGPFQPQHF
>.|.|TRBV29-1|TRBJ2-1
TGCAGCGTATGGACATCTATGGGCAATGAGCAGTTCTTC
CSVWTSMGNEQFF
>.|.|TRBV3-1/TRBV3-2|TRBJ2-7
TGTGCCAGCAGCCAAGTCCCCTCCTACGAGCAGTACTTC
CASSQVPSYEQYF
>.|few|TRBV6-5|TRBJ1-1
TGTGCCAGCTGCAGGGGAATCGGTGAAGCTTTCTTT
CASCRGIGEAFF
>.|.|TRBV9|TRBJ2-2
TGTGCCAGCAGCACCGGGGGCGCGAACACCGGGGAGCTGTTTTTT
CASSTGGANTGELFF
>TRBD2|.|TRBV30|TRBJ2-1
TGTGCCTGGAGTCCCCCCTTGGGGGGGGGTTATTACAATGAGCAGTTCTTC
CAWSPPLGGGYYNEQFF
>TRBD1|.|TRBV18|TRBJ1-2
TGTGCCAGCTCACCATCGGGACAGGGGCCCTATGGCTACACCTTC
CASSPSGQGPYGYTF
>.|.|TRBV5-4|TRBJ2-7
TGTGCCAGCAGCAGGGGGACGGGAGCCTCCTACGAGCAGTACTTC
CASSRGTGASYEQYF
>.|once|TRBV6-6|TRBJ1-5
TGTGCCAGCAGTTACTCCGGGCAGGGGTTTCAGCCCCAGCATTTT
CASSYSGQGFQPQHF
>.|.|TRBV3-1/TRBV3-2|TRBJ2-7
TGTGCCAGCAGCCAGGCGGGCTACGAGCAGTACTTC
CASSQAGYEQYF
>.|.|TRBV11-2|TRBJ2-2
TGTGCCAGCAGCTCATCAGGGTCCCACACCGGGGAGCTGTTTTTT
CASSSSGSHTGELFF
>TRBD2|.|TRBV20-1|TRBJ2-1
TGCAGTGCTAGTCTTGATAGCGGGGGTACGCTTGCGATGCAGTTCTTC
CSASLDSGGTLAMQFF
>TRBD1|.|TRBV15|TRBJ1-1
TGTGCCACCGTCCCGACAGGGCGGGACACTGAAGCTTTCTTT
CATVPTGRDTEAFF
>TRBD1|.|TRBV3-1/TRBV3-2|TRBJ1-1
TGTGCCAGCAGCCAAGAGAGGGGGCGCGGAACTGAAGCTTTCTTT
CASSQERGRGTEAFF
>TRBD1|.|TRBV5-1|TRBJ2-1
TGCGCCAGCAGCCTTGGGACAGTCAATGAGCAGTTCTTC
CASSLGTVNEQFF
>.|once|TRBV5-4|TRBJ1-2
TGTGCCAGCAGCTTGAGGGGAGTACGTTATGGCTACACCTTC
CASSLRGVRYGYTF